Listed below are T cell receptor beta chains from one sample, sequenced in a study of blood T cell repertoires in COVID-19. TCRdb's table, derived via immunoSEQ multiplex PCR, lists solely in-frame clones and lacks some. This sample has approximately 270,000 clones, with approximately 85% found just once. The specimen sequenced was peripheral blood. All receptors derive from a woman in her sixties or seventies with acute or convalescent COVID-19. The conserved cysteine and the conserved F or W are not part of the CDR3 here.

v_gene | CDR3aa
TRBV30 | AWSVGDYTDTQY
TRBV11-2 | ASSADRGYGYT
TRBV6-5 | ASRGTTNEKLF
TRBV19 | ASSDRAGRSYNEQF
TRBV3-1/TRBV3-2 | ASSQRGPETQY
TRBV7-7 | ASSLAGGAWANYGYT
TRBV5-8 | ASSRGHPKAF
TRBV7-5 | VRSLSAASGGPATYEQY
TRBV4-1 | ASSRGTGYTGELF
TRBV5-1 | ASSLEQGLASGNTIY
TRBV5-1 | ASSLEGAGASYT
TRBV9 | ASSVTSRGTDTQY
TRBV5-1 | ASSLDFQRGATDTQY
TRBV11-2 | ASRPHRGSEKLF
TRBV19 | ASSPDRGDPVNQPQH
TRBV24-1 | ATRGSGDNSPLH